This paragraph covers one TCR beta chain sequence. This CDR3 is also generated by other DNA sequences in the sample. This sample is part of a study of control samples from healthy donors and cancer patients. Sequencing was performed with immunoSEQ multiplex PCR; in TCRdb, only in-frame clones are kept and a portion is missing. The profile shows about 85,000 clones, 85% to 90% of them singletons. With 2 bases removed from V and 5 bases from J, the gap between germline ends came to 6 bases. CDR1 and CDR2 (germline): LGHDT, YNNKEL (reference sequence). The CDR3 is made up of 12 amino acids. The chain combines TRBV3-1 (or the pseudogene TRBV3-2) with TRBJ2-5; no definite D call. The TCR sequence derives from a woman aged 55-75 years in good health. Sequenced sample: blood. The CDR3 DNA is TGTGCCAGCAGCCAACTGCAGGAGACCCAGTACTTC. The encoded protein is CASSQLQETQYF.